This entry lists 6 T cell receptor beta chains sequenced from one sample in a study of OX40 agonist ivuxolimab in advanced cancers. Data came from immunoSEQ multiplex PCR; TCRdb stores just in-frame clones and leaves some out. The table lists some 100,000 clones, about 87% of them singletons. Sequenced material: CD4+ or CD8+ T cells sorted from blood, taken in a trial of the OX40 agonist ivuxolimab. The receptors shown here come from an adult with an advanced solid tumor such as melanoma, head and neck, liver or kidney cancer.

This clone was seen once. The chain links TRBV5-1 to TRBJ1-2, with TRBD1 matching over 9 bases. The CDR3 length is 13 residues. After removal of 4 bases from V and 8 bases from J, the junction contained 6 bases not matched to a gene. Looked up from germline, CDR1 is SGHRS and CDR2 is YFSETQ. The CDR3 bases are TGCGCCAGCAGCGTACAGGGGGCACAAGGCTACACCTTC. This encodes CASSVQGAQGYTF.

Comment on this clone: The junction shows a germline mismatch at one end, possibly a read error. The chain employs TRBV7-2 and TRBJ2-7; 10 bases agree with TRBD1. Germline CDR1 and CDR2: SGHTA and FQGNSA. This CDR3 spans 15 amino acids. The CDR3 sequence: CASSTGQGNPYAQYF. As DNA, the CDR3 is TGTGCCAGCAGCACGGGACAGGGGAACCCCTACGCGCAGTACTTC.

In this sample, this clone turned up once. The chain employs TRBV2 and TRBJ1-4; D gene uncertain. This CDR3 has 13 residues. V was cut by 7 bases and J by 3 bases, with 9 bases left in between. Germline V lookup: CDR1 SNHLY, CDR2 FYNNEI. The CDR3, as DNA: TGTGCCAGCAAGTATTATCCTAATGAAAAACTGTTTTTT. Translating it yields CASKYYPNEKLFF.

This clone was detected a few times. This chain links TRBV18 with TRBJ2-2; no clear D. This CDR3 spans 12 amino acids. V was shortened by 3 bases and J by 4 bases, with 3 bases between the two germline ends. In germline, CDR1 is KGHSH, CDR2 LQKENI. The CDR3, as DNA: TGTGCCAGCTCACCGGTCACCGGGGAGCTGTTTTTT. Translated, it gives CASSPVTGELFF.

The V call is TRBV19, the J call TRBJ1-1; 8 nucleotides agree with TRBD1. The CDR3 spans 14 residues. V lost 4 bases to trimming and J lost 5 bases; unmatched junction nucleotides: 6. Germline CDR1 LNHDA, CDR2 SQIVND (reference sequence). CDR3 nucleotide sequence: TGTGCCAGTAGTACGACGACAGGGGCTACTGAAGCTTTCTTT. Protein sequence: CASSTTTGATEAFF.

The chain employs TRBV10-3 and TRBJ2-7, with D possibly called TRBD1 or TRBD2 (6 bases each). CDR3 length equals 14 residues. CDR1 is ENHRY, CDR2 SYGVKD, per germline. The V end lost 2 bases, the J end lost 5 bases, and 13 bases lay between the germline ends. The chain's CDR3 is CAISERGARDEQYF. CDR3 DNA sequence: TGTGCCATCAGTGAGAGGGGGGCCCGGGACGAGCAGTACTTC.